This TCR beta chain was sequenced during a study of blood T cell repertoires in COVID-19. As for the study in general: The origin of the acute and convalescent COVID-19 samples was the United States, Italy and Spain. In each case, the material was cDNA or gDNA derived from T cells, B-cell-depleted T cells, or PBMCs.

The assay was immunoSEQ multiplex PCR, and TCRdb's table has in-frame clones only and misses some. The sample lists around 140,000 clones, roughly 88% occurring once. The CDR3 contains 15 residues. Germline trimming cut 2 bases from V and 3 bases from J; bases unmatched to any gene: 6. The germline CDR1 and CDR2 sequences are PRHDT and FYEKMQ (reference sequence). In this sample, this clone turned up once. The chain employs TRBV13 and TRBJ1-1, with 7 bases fitting TRBD1. The sample was peripheral blood. The TCR was taken from a woman aged 45-59 years with acute or convalescent COVID-19. The CDR3 protein is CASSLLRDSHTEAFF. The CDR3 nucleotides are TGTGCCAGCAGCTTACTCCGGGACAGCCACACTGAAGCTTTCTTT.